What follows is one T cell receptor beta chain and its context. CDR3 length: 12 residues. Trimming removed 6 bases at V and 2 bases at J, with 6 bases between. Germline V gene data show CDR1 as SNHLY and CDR2 as FYNNEI. This sample is drawn from a study of PD-L1 blockade in urothelial cancer. Clones were read by immunoSEQ multiplex PCR, and TCRdb kept only the in-frame ones, dropping some. Here the sample spans 15,000 to 20,000 clones, about 88% being singletons. The sample's time point: pretreatment peripheral blood. Patients suffered from locally advanced or metastatic urothelial carcinoma. The sample consisted of PBMCs, taken around atezolizumab (anti-PD-L1) treatment. The clonotype comes from a man aged 65 to 85 with urothelial cancer. This chain links TRBV2 with TRBJ2-3; no definite D call. CDR3 sequence (DNA): TGTGCCAGCAGCCCTCCCACAGATACGCAGTATTTT. Translated, it gives CASSPPTDTQYF.